This T cell receptor beta chain is from a study of spatial heterogeneity in lung cancer. Specified time point: sample taken at primary tumor resection. Sequencing was performed on whole RNA extracted from tumor and nontumor lung tissue, or from frozen PBMC, and the material was left unsorted. This clonotype was seen repeatedly, ten times or more. Each molecule of TCR cDNA was tagged with one unique molecular identifier. In TCRdb, the 5' RACE reads were re-called with MiXCR into one record per CDR3 protein. In the table there are about 23,000 distinct CDR3 sequences, approximately 5% of which are singletons. Germline lookup yields CDR1 DFQATT and CDR2 SNEGSKA (reference sequence). This CDR3 has 15 amino acids. Trimming shortened V by 3 bases and J by 8 bases, and 22 bases separated the two germline ends.

V gene TRBV20-1 combines with J gene TRBJ1-1; TRBD1 is a possible D gene (5 bases). This clonotype was sampled from a male donor with early-stage non-small cell lung cancer. Material: PBMCs, obtained at surgery. CDR3 DNA: TGCAGTGCTAGGCCCCCAGGGAACTACCGGGCGGAAGCTTTCTTT. Its protein is CSARPPGNYRAEAFF.